The clone carrying this T cell receptor beta chain was counted a single time. The target antigen is unknown. The assay was immunoSEQ multiplex PCR, and TCRdb's table has in-frame clones only and misses some. There are some 72,000 clones in the sample; approximately 97% occur only once, and 0.031% lies in the top ten. The CDR3 length is 15 residues. Germline CDR1 is MRHNA and CDR2 is SNTAGT. The junction had 7 bases not matched to a gene; V was cut back by 2 bases and J by 10 bases. Resections that were taken during corrective heart surgery supplied the thymus tissue. The donors were infants in Finland with congenital heart defects, otherwise immunologically healthy. This entry is derived from a study of human thymus T cells. Study-level points and caveats: Apparent bias marked the V and J gene usage of thymic and blood repertoires.

Input material: thymus tissue. The sequence derives from a boy younger than two with a congenital heart defect but otherwise immunologically healthy. The J gene is TRBJ2-7, the V gene TRBV6-4; 14 bases fit TRBD2. The CDR3 DNA follows: TGTGCCAGCAGTGACCCTGGGACTAGCGGGAGTTCCCAGTACTTC. It encodes CASSDPGTSGSSQYF.